Below are 27 T cell receptor beta chains sequenced from a single sample in a study of shared clonotypes between healthy human individuals. Assay: immunoSEQ multiplex PCR; the TCRdb copy retains only in-frame clones and omits some. The sample lists 2,500,000 or so clones; 85% to 95% were seen once. The source material was naive CD4+ T cells from PBMCs. Described subset: CD45RA+ positively selected. These receptors originate from a man aged 18 to 29 in good health. Some clones in this sample may be carry-over from other donors' samples.

Concerning this clone itself: Other DNA variants within this sample encode the same CDR3. The V call is TRBV7-3, the J call TRBJ2-5, with TRBD2 as a possible D gene (5 bases). The CDR3 is 13 amino acids. Germline-derived CDR1 and CDR2 are SGHTA and FQGTGA. The germline V and J ends were trimmed by 2 bases and 5 bases, with 9 bases remaining between them. The CDR3 sequence is CASSLVGGETQYF. The CDR3 DNA reads TGTGCCAGCAGCTTAGTAGGCGGGGAGACCCAGTACTTC.

The V and J genes are TRBV6-5 and TRBJ1-2, with 7 bases aligning to TRBD1. The CDR3 is 14 residues long. V shed 2 bases, J shed 8 bases, and the junction held 8 bases outside the gene matches. Germline V gene data show CDR1 as MNHEY and CDR2 as SVGAGI. DNA of the CDR3: TGTGCCAGCAGTTACCTGGGACAGCAGAACGGCTACACCTTC. Protein sequence: CASSYLGQQNGYTF.

The chain couples TRBV5-8 to TRBJ2-7, with 7 nucleotides matching TRBD2. CDR1 SGHTS and CDR2 YDEGEE come from the germline V gene. CDR3 length equals 14 residues. V was clipped by 2 bases and J by 4 bases; unmatched bases: 6. The CDR3 sequence is CASSFSGLPYEQYF. CDR3 in DNA: TGTGCCAGCAGCTTTTCGGGACTACCATACGAGCAGTACTTC.

The sample holds one count of this clone. J is TRBJ1-2 and V is TRBV5-1; D remains ambiguous. CDR3 length: 15 amino acids. CDR1 is SGHRS, CDR2 YFSETQ, per germline. Trimming took 4 bases from V and 4 from J, leaving 17 bases between them. The CDR3 reads CASSGRTETLYGYTF. The CDR3 nucleotides read TGCGCCAGCAGCGGAAGGACGGAGACCCTCTATGGCTACACCTTC.

This clone appeared a single time. V and J are TRBV7-6 and TRBJ1-3; 8 positions match TRBD1. This CDR3 has 14 amino acids. J lost 4 bases, V lost 5 bases, and 4 bases had no gene match. Looked up from germline, CDR1 is SGHVS and CDR2 is FNYEAQ. CDR3 in DNA: TGTGCCAGCAGCCCCCCAGGGGGCGGAAACACCATATATTTT. As protein: CASSPPGGGNTIYF.

This chain links TRBV30 with TRBJ2-1, with 10 bases identical to TRBD2. The germline V gene encodes CDR1 GTSNPN and CDR2 SVGIG (reference sequence). CDR3 length equals 13 residues. J lost 7 bases, V lost 8 bases, and 8 bases had no gene match. The DNA for the CDR3 is TGTGCCGGCTCTAGCGGGAGATTAAATGAGCAGTTCTTC. Protein: CAGSSGRLNEQFF.

The chain links TRBV5-4 to TRBJ1-2; unclear D gene. The germline V gene encodes CDR1 SGHNT and CDR2 YYREEE (reference sequence). The ends were cut back, 0 bases at V and 4 bases at J, with 13 bases in the middle. This CDR3 region has 15 residues. CDR3 nucleotides: TGTGCCAGCAGCTTGGATCGGGCACTAAGCTATGGCTACACCTTC. This gives the protein CASSLDRALSYGYTF.

This chain uses TRBV5-1 with TRBJ1-1; D is ambiguous. Trimming shortened V by 0 bases and J by 6 bases, and 15 bases separated the two germline ends. This CDR3 has 15 amino acids. Germline CDR1 SGHRS, CDR2 YFSETQ. CDR3 sequence: CASSLGNRQTPEAFF. As DNA, the CDR3 is TGCGCCAGCAGCTTGGGAAACAGACAAACCCCTGAAGCTTTCTTT.

The V gene is TRBV7-9, the J gene TRBJ1-2; 11 bases are a match to TRBD1. Trimming at V came to 3 bases and at J to 5 bases, leaving 5 bases not matched to a gene. The CDR3 loop spans 15 amino acids. Germline CDR1 and CDR2: SEHNR and FQNEAQ (reference sequence). CDR3 sequence: CASSLDRGQAYGYTF. CDR3 coding DNA: TGTGCCAGCAGCTTGGACAGGGGGCAGGCTTATGGCTACACCTTC.

This clone was seen more than once but under ten times. V gene TRBV30 combines with J gene TRBJ1-1; D call uncertain. The ends were cut back, 2 bases at V and 2 bases at J, with 18 bases in the middle. The CDR3 consists of 16 residues. Looked up from germline, CDR1 is GTSNPN and CDR2 is SVGIG (reference sequence). The CDR3 coding sequence is TGTGCCTGGAGTAGGATTCGCGGGCATACTAACACTGAAGCTTTCTTT. It translates to CAWSRIRGHTNTEAFF. Filled out from reference TRBV30 and TRBJ1-1, the complete variable domain reads SQTIHQWPATLVQPVGSPLSLECTVEGTSNPNLYWYRQAAGRGLQLLFYSVGIGQISSEVPQNLSASRPQDRQFILSSKKLLLSDSGFYLCAWSRIRGHTNTEAFFGQGTRLTVV.

The chain links TRBV7-3 to TRBJ1-1; 7 bases align to TRBD1. Germline CDR1 reads SGHTA; CDR2 reads FQGTGA. V lost 4 bases, J lost 5 bases, and 4 bases stayed unmatched. The length of the CDR3 is 13 residues. The CDR3 DNA sequence: TGTGCCAGCAGCTCCTCACAGGGGACTGAAGCTTTCTTT. This gives the protein CASSSSQGTEAFF.

The chain is built from TRBV27 and TRBJ1-4; D unresolved. Germline values: CDR1 MNHEY, CDR2 SMNVEV (reference sequence). The CDR3 is made up of 15 amino acids. The V end lost 9 bases, the J end lost 1 base, and 15 bases lay between the germline ends. The CDR3 DNA sequence: TGTGCCAGATCACTCACCGGCGGAACTAATGAAAAACTGTTTTTT. It encodes CARSLTGGTNEKLFF.

This chain uses TRBV7-9 with TRBJ1-4; 9 bases map to TRBD1. The trim removed 3 bases at V and 7 bases at J, leaving 3 bases unmatched. Germline CDR1 is SEHNR and CDR2 is FQNEAQ (reference sequence). CDR3 length: 14 residues. In DNA form, the CDR3 reads TGTGCCAGCAGCTTTGGGGACAGGGCTGAAAAACTGTTTTTT. Protein product: CASSFGDRAEKLFF.

The rearrangement uses TRBV13 and TRBJ1-2, with D possibly matching TRBD1 (5 bases). The germline gives CDR1 PRHDT, CDR2 FYEKMQ (reference sequence). V was clipped by 2 bases and J by 4 bases, with 17 bases between them. CDR3 length equals 16 residues. The CDR3 sequence is CASSLFGRDGVYGYTF. DNA of the CDR3: TGTGCCAGCAGCTTATTCGGAAGGGACGGAGTCTATGGCTACACCTTC.

The chain is built from TRBV2 and TRBJ2-1; unclear D gene. Germline V gene data show CDR1 as SNHLY and CDR2 as FYNNEI. This CDR3 is built from 13 residues. Trimming pared 3 bases from V and 9 bases from J, leaving 12 bases between. CDR3 residues: CASSDDGSGEQFF. The CDR3 bases are TGTGCCAGCAGTGATGACGGCTCGGGTGAGCAGTTCTTC.

As regards this clone: Distinct nucleotide sequences in the sample also encode this CDR3. The chain recombines TRBV9 with TRBJ1-1; D ambiguous. CDR1 and CDR2 from the germline V gene are SGDLS and YYNGEE. The CDR3 extends over 13 amino acids. Trimming took 0 bases from V and 0 from J, leaving 3 bases between them. The CDR3 spells CASSVAMNTEAFF. The CDR3 nucleotides are TGTGCCAGCAGCGTAGCAATGAACACTGAAGCTTTCTTT.

This clone appeared once. CDR3 nucleotide sequence: TGCGCCAGCAAAGAAACGGGGGGAGCATATGGCTACACCTTC. Residues: CASKETGGAYGYTF. The J gene is TRBJ1-2, the V gene TRBV5-1; D may be TRBD1 (5 bases). Trimming removed 6 bases from V and 5 bases from J, with 17 bases in between. Looked up from germline, CDR1 is SGHRS and CDR2 is YFSETQ. This CDR3 has 14 amino acids.

V gene TRBV5-1 combines with J gene TRBJ2-1, with 12 bases lining up with TRBD2. Germline V gene sequence: CDR1 SGHRS, CDR2 YFSETQ. The CDR3 spans 15 residues. V was clipped by 4 bases and J by 5 bases; unmatched bases: 4. The CDR3, as DNA: TGCGCCAGCAGCCCTTGGACTAGCGGGAACAATGAGCAGTTCTTC. Translation gives CASSPWTSGNNEQFF.

This clone was counted a few times. The same CDR3 arises from other DNA sequences in this sample as well. The chain carries TRBV7-9 and TRBJ1-2; 7 nucleotides align to TRBD1. V lost 4 bases, J lost 2 bases, and 1 base stayed unmatched. The CDR3 runs 13 residues. Germline V gene lookup returns CDR1 SEHNR and CDR2 FQNEAQ (reference sequence). The CDR3 spells CASSSTGNYGYTF. CDR3 nucleotides: TGTGCCAGCAGCTCGACAGGGAACTATGGCTACACCTTC.

The chain carries TRBV6-5 and TRBJ2-3, with 12 positions matching TRBD2. V lost 6 bases, J lost 2 bases, and 3 bases stayed unmatched. The V gene's germline CDR1 is MNHEY and CDR2 SVGAGI. The CDR3 loop spans 15 amino acids. The CDR3 here is CASRRTSGITDTQYF. CDR3 sequence (DNA): TGTGCCAGCAGGCGGACTAGCGGGATCACAGATACGCAGTATTTT.

V is TRBV5-1 and J is TRBJ2-7; 10 nucleotides match TRBD1. V lost 4 bases to trimming and J lost 1 base; unmatched junction nucleotides: 5. This CDR3 is 15 amino acids long. Germline-derived CDR1 and CDR2 are SGHRS and YFSETQ. CDR3: CASSAPGQGSYEQYF. CDR3 coding DNA: TGCGCCAGCAGCGCGCCGGGACAGGGGTCCTACGAGCAGTACTTC.

This sequence joins TRBV19 and TRBJ2-5; 15 bases agree with TRBD2. CDR1 LNHDA and CDR2 SQIVND come from the germline V gene (reference sequence). The length of the CDR3 is 16 residues. After removal of 5 bases from V and 2 bases from J, the junction contained 3 bases not matched to a gene. The CDR3: CASSVGTSGGQETQYF. The CDR3 nucleotides are TGTGCCAGTAGTGTGGGGACTAGCGGGGGGCAAGAGACCCAGTACTTC.

The V and J genes are TRBV28 and TRBJ1-3; D gene ambiguous. The CDR3 contains 16 residues. The V gene lost 7 bases and the J gene lost 0 bases, with 16 bases spanning the gap. Germline loops: CDR1 MDHEN, CDR2 SYDVKM. The CDR3 sequence: CASTSPQSNSGNTIYF. In DNA, the CDR3 is TGTGCCAGCACCTCCCCCCAGTCCAACTCTGGAAACACCATATATTTT.

The gene calls are TRBV28 and TRBJ2-2; the match to TRBD1 covers 7 bases. V was pared by 5 bases and J by 3 bases, with 6 bases of the junction left unmatched. The CDR3 consists of 15 residues. The germline V gene has CDR1 MDHEN and CDR2 SYDVKM. The CDR3 DNA reads TGTGCCAGCAGTCCCGGGACAGTCGACACCGGGGAGCTGTTTTTT. Translation gives CASSPGTVDTGELFF. Full variable domain (outside the CDR3, taken from reference TRBV28 and TRBJ2-2): DVKVTQSSRYLVKRTGEKVFLECVQDMDHENMFWYRQDPGLGLRLIYFSYDVKMKEKGDIPEGYSVSREKKERFSLILESASTNQTSMYLCASSPGTVDTGELFFGEGSRLTVL.

The rearrangement joins TRBV4-2 to TRBJ2-3, with a possible D match to TRBD2 (6 bases). From germline, CDR1 is LGHNA and CDR2 YNFKEQ. Between the trimmed V and J ends, which lost 5 bases and 1 base, there was a span of 13 bases. The CDR3 has 15 residues. CDR3 protein: CASSGGREGTDTQYF. CDR3 nucleotide sequence: TGTGCCAGCAGCGGAGGTAGGGAGGGCACAGATACGCAGTATTTT.

This clone appeared once. V is TRBV5-1 and J is TRBJ2-5, with D tentatively TRBD1 or TRBD2 (5 bases each). Germline V gene data show CDR1 as SGHRS and CDR2 as YFSETQ. The CDR3 length is 14 residues. V was clipped by 0 bases and J by 6 bases, with 12 bases between them. CDR3 sequence reads: CASSLESGSQTQYF. CDR3 sequence (DNA): TGCGCCAGCAGCTTGGAGTCAGGGAGCCAGACCCAGTACTTC.

The J gene is TRBJ2-3, the V gene TRBV12-5; D not resolved. This CDR3 is 11 amino acids long. Trimming took 3 bases from V and 6 from J, leaving 4 bases between them. Germline V CDR1 and CDR2: LGHNT, FRNRAP. CDR3 residues: CASGFRDTQYF. In DNA form, the CDR3 reads TGTGCTAGTGGTTTCCGGGATACGCAGTATTTT.